A selection of T cell receptor beta chains follows, all from one sample in a study of beta chain features in type 1 diabetes. Sequencing used immunoSEQ multiplex PCR; TCRdb keeps in-frame clones, though not all of them. Of around 240,000 clones in the sample, roughly 17% were seen once. Sequencing input: naive CD4+ T cells from blood. The receptors originated from a man under 40 with type 1 diabetes. CDR3s include the opening cysteine and the closing phenylalanine or tryptophan. D genes are given only for firm matches. Only some rows state a clone size, as once, few, many or a class for expanded clones.

v_call	clone_size	d_call	j_call	cdr3_aa	cdr3_nt
TRBV10-3	-	-	TRBJ2-2	CAIAKPTNTGELFF	TGTGCCATCGCCAAGCCTACGAACACCGGGGAGCTGTTTTTT
TRBV5-1	-	TRBD2	TRBJ2-2	CASSLLADNTGELFF	TGCGCCAGCAGCTTACTAGCGGACAACACCGGGGAGCTGTTTTTT
TRBV6-5	-	-	TRBJ2-7	CASSPPRYF	TGTGCCAGCAGTCCTCCCCGGTACTTC
TRBV4-1	few	-	TRBJ2-7	CASSQEIGRPYF	TGCGCCAGCAGCCAAGAGATAGGCAGACCGTACTTC
TRBV6-1	-	TRBD2	TRBJ2-5	CASMGLAGVRETQYF	TGTGCCAGCATGGGACTAGCGGGAGTTAGAGAGACCCAGTACTTC
TRBV7-2	few	-	TRBJ2-7	CASSSPSGTRPYEQYF	TGTGCCAGCAGCTCCCCCTCCGGGACAAGACCCTACGAGCAGTACTTC
TRBV7-2	few	-	TRBJ2-4	CASSLVLSGNIQYF	TGTGCCAGCAGCTTAGTTCTTAGTGGAAACATTCAGTACTTC
TRBV7-2	-	-	TRBJ1-4	CASSLAAGEAEKLFF	TGTGCCAGCAGCTTAGCGGCAGGGGAGGCAGAAAAACTGTTTTTT
TRBV4-1	-	-	TRBJ2-6	CASSQEGASSGANVLTF	TGCGCCAGCAGCCAAGAAGGGGCGAGCTCTGGGGCCAACGTCCTGACTTTC
TRBV5-1	-	TRBD2	TRBJ2-3	CASTWTSGRYTDTQYF	TGCGCCAGCACCTGGACTAGCGGGAGGTACACAGATACGCAGTATTTT
TRBV11-2	-	-	TRBJ2-7	CASSLGSAGIGYEQYF	TGTGCCAGCAGCTTAGGGTCGGCGGGTATAGGCTACGAGCAGTACTTC
TRBV4-1	-	-	TRBJ1-5	CASSQVIRKAGNQPQHF	TGCGCCAGCAGCCAAGTAATTAGGAAGGCAGGCAATCAGCCCCAGCATTTT
TRBV9	few	-	TRBJ2-5	CASSVGSPETQYF	TGTGCCAGCAGCGTAGGCTCCCCGGAGACCCAGTACTTC
TRBV9	-	-	TRBJ1-2	CASSVASRLNYGYTF	TGTGCCAGCAGCGTAGCTAGCCGCCTTAACTATGGCTACACCTTC
TRBV5-1	few	TRBD1	TRBJ2-1	CASSSTGRRNEQFF	TGCGCCAGCAGTTCGACAGGGAGAAGGAATGAGCAGTTCTTC
TRBV6-1	few	-	TRBJ2-7	CASSEGTYEQYF	TGTGCCAGCAGTGAAGGGACCTACGAGCAGTACTTC
TRBV9	-	-	TRBJ1-2	CASSVGGGNYGYTF	TGTGCCAGCAGCGTAGGAGGGGGAAACTATGGCTACACCTTC
TRBV5-1	few	-	TRBJ2-4	CASSFSSIQYF	TGCGCCAGCAGCTTCTCCTCCATTCAGTACTTC
TRBV10-3	-	TRBD1	TRBJ2-5	CAISDDRGRETQYF	TGTGCCATCAGTGACGACAGGGGGCGAGAGACCCAGTACTTC
TRBV28	-	TRBD1	TRBJ2-7	CASSPGGQGSYEQYF	TGTGCCAGCAGTCCAGGGGGACAGGGCTCCTACGAGCAGTACTTC
TRBV5-4	-	TRBD2	TRBJ2-2	CASRFVREANTGELFF	TGTGCCAGCAGATTCGTTCGGGAGGCGAACACCGGGGAGCTGTTTTTT
TRBV4-1	few	-	TRBJ2-5	CASSQGGIRLQETQYF	TGCGCCAGCAGCCAAGGCGGAATCCGGCTCCAAGAGACCCAGTACTTC
TRBV27	-	TRBD2	TRBJ2-7	CASSPTSATEQYF	TGTGCCAGCAGCCCTACTAGCGCTACCGAGCAGTACTTC
TRBV29-1	-	TRBD2	TRBJ2-3	CSTRTSGGEDTQYF	TGCAGCACCCGGACTAGCGGGGGGGAAGATACGCAGTATTTT
TRBV6-1	-	-	TRBJ2-1	CASRAGAHYDNEQFF	TGTGCCAGCAGGGCCGGGGCACATTATGACAATGAGCAGTTCTTC